The 20 T cell receptor beta chains given below trace back to one sample, sequenced in a study of blood T cell repertoires in COVID-19. Assay used: immunoSEQ multiplex PCR; TCRdb lists only in-frame clones, some missing. The data hold 250,000 to 300,000 clones, with approximately 87% observed a single time. The sequencing sample was made of peripheral blood. These TCRs come from a woman aged 30 to 39 with COVID-19, enrolled during active disease.

This CDR3 reads CASSSGTGVTSAQETQYF. CDR3 DNA: TGTGCCAGCAGCTCCGGGACAGGGGTTACTAGCGCCCAAGAGACCCAGTACTTC. The chain links TRBV5-5 to TRBJ2-5, with 10 positions matching TRBD1. This CDR3 comprises 18 residues. The ends lost 3 bases at V and 1 base at J; junction bases unmatched: 12. Germline CDR1 and CDR2: SGHKS and YYEKEE (reference sequence).

The V gene is TRBV13, the J gene TRBJ1-2; TRBD1 is a possible D gene (6 bases). The CDR3 covers 13 residues. The germline V and J ends were trimmed by 1 base and 5 bases, with 8 bases remaining between them. Per the germline V gene, CDR1 is PRHDT and CDR2 is FYEKMQ (reference sequence). The CDR3 nucleotides are TGTGCCAGCAGCTTAGTAGGACAGTATGGCTACACCTTC. Protein sequence: CASSLVGQYGYTF.

The rearrangement links TRBV28 to TRBJ1-5, with 7 bases matching TRBD1. Germline V gene lookup returns CDR1 MDHEN and CDR2 SYDVKM. This CDR3 is 15 amino acids long. The J segment lost 3 bases and the V segment lost 3 bases, leaving 5 bases of the junction unmatched. This chain's CDR3 is CASSFAGGSNQPQHF. The CDR3 DNA sequence: TGTGCCAGCAGTTTTGCAGGGGGATCCAATCAGCCCCAGCATTTT.

The chain employs TRBV18 and TRBJ1-3, with 7 bases fitting TRBD1. The CDR3 has 19 amino acids. Germline lookup yields CDR1 KGHSH and CDR2 LQKENI. V was clipped by 1 base and J by 0 bases; unmatched bases: 12. CDR3 DNA sequence: TGTGCCAGCTCACCACTCGGGACAGTACCGAGTTCCTCTGGAAACACCATATATTTT. This encodes CASSPLGTVPSSSGNTIYF.

The rearrangement uses TRBV28 and TRBJ2-7, with 7 nucleotides matching TRBD1. The germline V gene has CDR1 MDHEN and CDR2 SYDVKM. J lost 4 bases, V lost 6 bases, and 12 bases had no gene match. CDR3 length: 15 residues. The CDR3, as DNA: TGTGCCAGCAGCTCTCCCCGACAGGGCCTTTACGAGCAGTACTTC. This encodes CASSSPRQGLYEQYF.

This chain uses TRBV2 with TRBJ1-3; D may be TRBD1 (6 bases). The germline V gene encodes CDR1 SNHLY and CDR2 FYNNEI. Between the trimmed V and J ends, which lost 6 bases and 0 bases, there was a span of 15 bases. CDR3 length equals 16 residues. CDR3 sequence reads: CASRGGWGLSGNTIYF. As DNA, the CDR3 is TGTGCCAGCAGAGGGGGTTGGGGTCTCTCTGGAAACACCATATATTTT.

This chain uses TRBV5-8 with TRBJ2-7, with D maybe TRBD2 (6 bases). Germline CDR1 and CDR2: SGHTS and YDEGEE. V lost 4 bases and J lost 1, with 12 bases in between. The CDR3 runs to 14 residues. CDR3: CASSRLGLSYEQYF. CDR3 in DNA: TGTGCCAGCAGCCGACTGGGACTTTCCTACGAGCAGTACTTC.

The genes are TRBV7-2 and TRBJ2-1; D remains ambiguous. V lost 2 bases, J lost 2 bases, and 13 bases lay in between. Per the germline V gene, CDR1 is SGHTA and CDR2 is FQGNSA. The CDR3 spans 16 residues. In DNA form, the CDR3 reads TGTGCCAGCAGCTTAAGTGCGGTTTACCCCTACAATGAGCAGTTCTTC. This codes for CASSLSAVYPYNEQFF.

J is TRBJ1-1 and V is TRBV4-1, with D maybe TRBD1 (5 bases). The germline V gene encodes CDR1 MGHRA and CDR2 YSYEKL. The V and J ends lost 4 bases and 4 bases respectively, with 16 bases between them. The CDR3 is 15 residues long. Here the CDR3 DNA reads TGCGCCAGCAGCCGGATGGGGGGAGTAGGCACTGAAGCTTTCTTT. The encoded protein is CASSRMGGVGTEAFF.

The rearrangement joins TRBV19 to TRBJ1-1; D is perhaps TRBD1 (5 bases). V was clipped by 3 bases and J by 6 bases, with 17 bases between them. Germline V gene data show CDR1 as LNHDA and CDR2 as SQIVND (reference sequence). This CDR3 has 15 residues. DNA for the CDR3: TGTGCCAGTAGTATCGGGGGTGGGATAGGTCCTGAAGCTTTCTTT. Translated, it gives CASSIGGGIGPEAFF.

A few counts support this clone. The chain combines TRBV27 with TRBJ2-1, with D possibly being TRBD2 (5 bases). This CDR3 has 13 residues. CDR1 and CDR2 from the germline V gene are MNHEY and SMNVEV (reference sequence). Trimming pared 6 bases from V and 6 bases from J, leaving 12 bases between. The CDR3: CASRVLRGNEQFF. The DNA of the CDR3 is TGTGCCAGCAGAGTGCTCCGGGGCAATGAGCAGTTCTTC.

There are many counts of this clone. The J gene is TRBJ1-3, the V gene TRBV2; D remains ambiguous. V was cut by 3 bases and J by 4 bases, with 4 bases left in between. The length of the CDR3 is 12 residues. Germline values: CDR1 SNHLY, CDR2 FYNNEI. The CDR3 bases are TGTGCCAGCAGTGACAGGGGAAACACCATATATTTT. It codes for CASSDRGNTIYF.

DNA for the CDR3: TGTGCCAGCAGCTTCATCCACCTCGGACTAGCGGGGAACGAGCAGTACTTC. Translating gives CASSFIHLGLAGNEQYF. The chain carries TRBV7-2 and TRBJ2-7, with TRBD2 identical over 12 bases. In germline, CDR1 is SGHTA, CDR2 FQGNSA. The CDR3 is 17 amino acids. Trimming removed 3 bases from V and 5 bases from J; junction bases left unmatched: 11. Full variable domain (remainder filled in from reference TRBV7-2 and TRBJ2-7): GAGVSQSPSNKVTEKGKDVELRCDPISGHTALYWYRQSLGQGLEFLIYFQGNSAPDKSGLPSDRFSAERTGGSVSTLTIQRTQQEDSAVYLCASSFIHLGLAGNEQYFGPGTRLTVT.

V and J are TRBV6-7 and TRBJ2-7, with D possibly matching TRBD2 (7 bases). TRBV6-7 is known as an ORF, though its function is uncertain. Trimming cost V 8 bases and J 7 bases, with 12 bases left between them. CDR3 length equals 11 residues. The CDR3 coding sequence is TGTGCCAGCCCCCGGGGGGCGGAGCAGTACTTC. Amino acid sequence: CASPRGAEQYF.

The chain joins TRBV7-2 to TRBJ1-1; tentatively, D is TRBD1 (5 bases). V lost 3 bases, J lost 1 base, and 12 bases lay in between. CDR1 and CDR2 from the germline V gene are SGHTA and FQGNSA. The CDR3 runs 15 residues. CDR3 protein: CASSFAGSGNTEAFF. Written as DNA, the CDR3 is TGTGCCAGCAGCTTTGCAGGGTCGGGGAACACTGAAGCTTTCTTT.

The chain joins TRBV9 to TRBJ2-5; possibly TRBD1 for D (5 bases). This CDR3 comprises 14 residues. Germline V CDR1 and CDR2: SGDLS, YYNGEE. Deletions cut 2 bases from V and 0 bases from J, with 8 bases between. CDR3 protein: CASSVDSNQETQYF. In DNA form, the CDR3 reads TGTGCCAGCAGCGTTGACAGCAACCAAGAGACCCAGTACTTC.

The rearrangement joins TRBV28 to TRBJ2-2, with TRBD1 matching over 7 bases. V was clipped by 2 bases and J by 6 bases; unmatched bases: 6. Germline V CDR1 and CDR2: MDHEN, SYDVKM. The CDR3 is made up of 15 amino acids. Written as DNA, the CDR3 is TGTGCCAGCAGTTTAAGAAGGACAGGTGCCGGGGAGCTGTTTTTT. It codes for CASSLRRTGAGELFF.

V gene TRBV19 combines with J gene TRBJ2-3; the D gene is possibly TRBD1 (6 bases). CDR1 LNHDA and CDR2 SQIVND come from the germline V gene (reference sequence). Trimming pared 5 bases from V and 0 bases from J, leaving 12 bases between. The CDR3 sequence is 15 residues long. In nucleotides, the CDR3 is TGTGCCAGTAGTGAGAACAGGGTTAGCACAGATACGCAGTATTTT. Translating gives CASSENRVSTDTQYF.

The rearrangement joins TRBV10-1 to TRBJ1-2; 9 bases are shared with TRBD1. This CDR3 is built from 13 residues. V was pared by 10 bases and J by 4 bases, with 7 bases of the junction left unmatched. Germline CDR1 is WNHNN and CDR2 is SYGVQD (reference sequence). CDR3 protein: CATQDRGGYGYTF. The CDR3 DNA is TGCGCCACCCAGGACAGGGGTGGCTATGGCTACACCTTC.

CDR3 amino acids: CASSDYRGSTNEKLFF. CDR3 sequence (DNA): TGTGCCAGCAGTGATTACAGGGGGTCGACTAATGAAAAACTGTTTTTT. The genes are TRBV25-1 and TRBJ1-4, with 8 bases that match TRBD1. Trimming took 3 bases from V and 2 from J; bases not matched to a gene: 5. Germline assignment: CDR1 MGHDK and CDR2 SYGVNS. The CDR3 is 16 residues long.